The following is a TCR beta chain sequence with its context. This record comes from a study of shared clonotypes between healthy human individuals. TCRdb keeps only in-frame clones here, not all; method: immunoSEQ multiplex PCR. The sample consists of some 2 million clones, around 96% of them appearing once. The CDR3 has 15 residues. Per the germline V gene, CDR1 is WSHSY and CDR2 is SAAADI. Trimming stripped 6 bases from V and 2 bases from J, with 14 bases between. Cells designated naive CD8 were CD45RO-negative and were positively selected for CCR7, with terminally differentiated effector memory CD45RA+ cells excluded. Those who donated, Caucasian adults without exception, all lived in Nashville, Tennessee.

V usage is TRBV10-2 and J usage is TRBJ2-1; D not certain. Sequenced material: naive CD8+ T cells sorted from blood. This clonotype was obtained from a man aged 18 to 29 in good health. The CDR3 DNA is TGCGCCAGCAGCGAAACAAGGGTGGCCTACAATGAGCAGTTCTTC. Protein product: CASSETRVAYNEQFF.